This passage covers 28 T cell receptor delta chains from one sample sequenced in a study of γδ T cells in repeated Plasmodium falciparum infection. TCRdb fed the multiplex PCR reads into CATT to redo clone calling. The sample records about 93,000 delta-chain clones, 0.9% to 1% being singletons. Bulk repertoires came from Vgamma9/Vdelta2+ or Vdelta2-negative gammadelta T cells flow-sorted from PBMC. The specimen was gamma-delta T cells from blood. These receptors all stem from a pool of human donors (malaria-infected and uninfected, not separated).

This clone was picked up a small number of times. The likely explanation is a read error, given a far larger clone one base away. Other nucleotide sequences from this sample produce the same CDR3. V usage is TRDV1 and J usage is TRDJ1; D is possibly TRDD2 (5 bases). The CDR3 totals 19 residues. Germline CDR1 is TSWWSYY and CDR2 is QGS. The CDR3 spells CALGAPPPPGPSYADKLIF. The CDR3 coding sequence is TGTGCTCTTGGGGCCCCCCCTCCTCCCGGTCCTTCGTACGCCGATAAGCTCATCTTT.

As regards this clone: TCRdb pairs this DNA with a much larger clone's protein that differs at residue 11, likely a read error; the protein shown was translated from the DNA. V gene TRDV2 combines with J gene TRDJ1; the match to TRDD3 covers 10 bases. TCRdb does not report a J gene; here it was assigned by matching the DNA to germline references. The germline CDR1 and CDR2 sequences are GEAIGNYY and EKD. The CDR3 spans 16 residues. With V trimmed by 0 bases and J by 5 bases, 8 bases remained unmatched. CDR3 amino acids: CACDTVSLGDNDKLIF. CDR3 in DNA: TGTGCCTGTGACACCGTTTCGCTGGGGGATAATGATAAACTCATCTTT.

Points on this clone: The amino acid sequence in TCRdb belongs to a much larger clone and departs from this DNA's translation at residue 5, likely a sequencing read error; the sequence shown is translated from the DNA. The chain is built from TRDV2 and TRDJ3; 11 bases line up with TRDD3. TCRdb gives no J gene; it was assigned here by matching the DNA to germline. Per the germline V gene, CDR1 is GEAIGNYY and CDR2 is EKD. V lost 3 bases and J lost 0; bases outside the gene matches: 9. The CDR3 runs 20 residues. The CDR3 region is CACDGLGDTASSWDTRQMFF. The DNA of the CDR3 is TGTGCCTGTGACGGCTTGGGGGATACGGCCAGCTCCTGGGACACCCGACAGATGTTTTTC.

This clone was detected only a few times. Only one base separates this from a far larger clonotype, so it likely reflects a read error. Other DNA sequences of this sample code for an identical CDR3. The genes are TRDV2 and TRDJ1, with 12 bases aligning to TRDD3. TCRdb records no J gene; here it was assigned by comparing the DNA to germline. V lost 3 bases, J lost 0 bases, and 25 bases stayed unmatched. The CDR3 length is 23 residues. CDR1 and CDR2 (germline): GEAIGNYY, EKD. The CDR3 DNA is TGTGCCTGTGACCCTCGTCTCTCCTACGACGTACTGGGGGATACCCCGTACACCGATAAACTCATCTTT. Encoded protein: CACDPRLSYDVLGDTPYTDKLIF.

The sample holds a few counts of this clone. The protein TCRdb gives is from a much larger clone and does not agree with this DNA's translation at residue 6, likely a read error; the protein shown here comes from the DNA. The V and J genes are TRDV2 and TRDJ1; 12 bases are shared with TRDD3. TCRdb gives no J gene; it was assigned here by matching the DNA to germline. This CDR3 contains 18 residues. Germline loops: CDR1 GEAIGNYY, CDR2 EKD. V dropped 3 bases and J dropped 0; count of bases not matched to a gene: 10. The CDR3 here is CACDPVTGGYSDTDKLIF. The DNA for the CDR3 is TGTGCCTGTGACCCTGTGACTGGGGGATACTCTGACACCGATAAACTCATCTTT.

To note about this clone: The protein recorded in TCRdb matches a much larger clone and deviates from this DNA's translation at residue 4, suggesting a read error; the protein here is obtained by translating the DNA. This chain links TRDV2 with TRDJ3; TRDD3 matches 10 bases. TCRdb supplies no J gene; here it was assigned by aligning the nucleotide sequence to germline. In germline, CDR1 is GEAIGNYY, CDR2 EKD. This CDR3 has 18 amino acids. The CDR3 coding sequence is TGTGCCTGTGGCACCGTACTGGGGGATGACTGGGACACCCGACAGATGTTTTTC. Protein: CACGTVLGDDWDTRQMFF.

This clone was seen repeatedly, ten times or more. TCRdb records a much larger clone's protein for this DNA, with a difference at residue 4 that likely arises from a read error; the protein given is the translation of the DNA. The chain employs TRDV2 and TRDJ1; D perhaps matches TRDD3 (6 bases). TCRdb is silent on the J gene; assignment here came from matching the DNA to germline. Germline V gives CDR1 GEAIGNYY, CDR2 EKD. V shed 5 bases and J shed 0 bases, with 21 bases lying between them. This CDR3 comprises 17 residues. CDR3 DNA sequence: TGTGCCTGTGGCCCCGTCTATGGGGGGCCCTACACCGATAAACTCATCTTT. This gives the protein CACGPVYGGPYTDKLIF.

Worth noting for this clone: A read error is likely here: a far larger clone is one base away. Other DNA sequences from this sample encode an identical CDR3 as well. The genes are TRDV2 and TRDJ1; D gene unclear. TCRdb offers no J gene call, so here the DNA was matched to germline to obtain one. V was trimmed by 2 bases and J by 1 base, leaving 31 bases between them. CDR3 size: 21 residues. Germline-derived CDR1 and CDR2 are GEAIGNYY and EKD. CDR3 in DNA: TGTGCCTGTGACAGCCTGCTAAAAGATCTCGCCTCCCATCAAGGCACCGATAAACTCATCTTT. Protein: CACDSLLKDLASHQGTDKLIF.

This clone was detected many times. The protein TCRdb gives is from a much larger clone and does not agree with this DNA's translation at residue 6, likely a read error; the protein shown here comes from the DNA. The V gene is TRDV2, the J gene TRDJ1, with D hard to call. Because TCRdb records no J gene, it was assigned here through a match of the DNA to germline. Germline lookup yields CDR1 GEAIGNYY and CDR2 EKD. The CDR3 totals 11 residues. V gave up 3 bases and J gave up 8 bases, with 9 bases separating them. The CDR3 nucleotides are TGTGCCTGTGACCGAGCCAACAAACTCATCTTT. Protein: CACDRANKLIF.

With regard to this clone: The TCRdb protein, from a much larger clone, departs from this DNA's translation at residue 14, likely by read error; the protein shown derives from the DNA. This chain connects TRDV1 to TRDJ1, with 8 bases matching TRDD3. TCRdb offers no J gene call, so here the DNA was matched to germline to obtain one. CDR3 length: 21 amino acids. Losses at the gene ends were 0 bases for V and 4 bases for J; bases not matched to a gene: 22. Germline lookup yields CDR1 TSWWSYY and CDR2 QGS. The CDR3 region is CALGELGPTELLGGWCDKLIF. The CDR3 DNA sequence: TGTGCTCTTGGGGAACTCGGTCCTACAGAGCTACTGGGGGGTTGGTGCGATAAACTCATCTTT.

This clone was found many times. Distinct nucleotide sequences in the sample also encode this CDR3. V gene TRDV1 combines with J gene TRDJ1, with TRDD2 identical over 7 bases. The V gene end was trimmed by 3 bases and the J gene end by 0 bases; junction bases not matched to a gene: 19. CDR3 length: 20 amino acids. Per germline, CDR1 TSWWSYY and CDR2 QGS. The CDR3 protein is CALGEKLSYPLLIYTDKLIF. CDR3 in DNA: TGTGCTCTTGGGGAGAAACTTTCCTACCCTTTACTGATTTACACCGATAAACTCATCTTT.

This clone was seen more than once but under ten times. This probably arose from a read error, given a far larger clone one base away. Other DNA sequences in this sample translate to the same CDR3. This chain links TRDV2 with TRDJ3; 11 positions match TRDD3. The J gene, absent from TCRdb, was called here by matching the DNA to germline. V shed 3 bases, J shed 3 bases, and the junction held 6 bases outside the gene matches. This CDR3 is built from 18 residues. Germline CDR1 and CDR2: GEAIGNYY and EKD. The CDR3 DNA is TGTGCCTGTGACCTTACTGGGGGATATGGCTGGGACACCCGACAGATGTTTTTC. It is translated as CACDLTGGYGWDTRQMFF.

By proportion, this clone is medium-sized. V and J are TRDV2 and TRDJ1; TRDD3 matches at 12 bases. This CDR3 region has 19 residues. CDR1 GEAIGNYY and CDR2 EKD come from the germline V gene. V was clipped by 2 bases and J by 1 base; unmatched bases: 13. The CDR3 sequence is CACDNVLGDTKVGTDKLIF. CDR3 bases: TGTGCCTGTGACAACGTACTGGGGGATACAAAGGTTGGCACCGATAAACTCATCTTT.

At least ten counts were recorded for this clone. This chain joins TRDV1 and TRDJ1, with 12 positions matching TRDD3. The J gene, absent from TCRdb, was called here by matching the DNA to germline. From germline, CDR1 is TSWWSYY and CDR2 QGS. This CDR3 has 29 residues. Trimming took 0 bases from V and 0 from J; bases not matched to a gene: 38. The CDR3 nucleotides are TGTGCTCTTGGGGAACTAGAAATCTATCGTCCTACACTCTACTGGTTACTGGGGGATACTCTTAAATACACCGATAAACTCATCTTT. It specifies CALGELEIYRPTLYWLLGDTLKYTDKLIF.

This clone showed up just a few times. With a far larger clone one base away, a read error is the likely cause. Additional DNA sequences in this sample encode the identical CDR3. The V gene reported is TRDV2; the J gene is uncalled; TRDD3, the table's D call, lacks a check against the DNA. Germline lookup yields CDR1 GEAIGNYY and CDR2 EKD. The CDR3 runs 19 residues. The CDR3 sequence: CACDTVYGAGIHKGDKLIF. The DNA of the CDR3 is TGTGCCTGTGACACCGTTTATGGAGCCGGGATTCACAAAGGGGATAAACTCATCTTC.

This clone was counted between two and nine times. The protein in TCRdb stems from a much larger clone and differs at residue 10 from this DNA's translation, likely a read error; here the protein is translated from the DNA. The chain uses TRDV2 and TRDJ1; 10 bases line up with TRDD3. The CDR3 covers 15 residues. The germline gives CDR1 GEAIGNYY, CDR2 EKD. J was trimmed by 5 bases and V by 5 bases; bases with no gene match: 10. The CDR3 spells CACVELGDRKDKLIF. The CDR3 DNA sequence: TGTGCCTGTGTCGAACTGGGGGATCGGAAGGATAAACTCATCTTT.

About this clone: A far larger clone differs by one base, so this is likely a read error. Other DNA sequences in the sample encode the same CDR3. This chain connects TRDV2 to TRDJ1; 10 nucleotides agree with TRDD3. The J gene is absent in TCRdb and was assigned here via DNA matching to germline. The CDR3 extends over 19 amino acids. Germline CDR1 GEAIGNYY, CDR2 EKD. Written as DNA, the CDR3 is TGCGCCTGTGACCCTCTGACGGGGGATACGCCTAACGACACCGATAAACTCATCTTT. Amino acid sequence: CACDPLTGDTPNDTDKLIF.

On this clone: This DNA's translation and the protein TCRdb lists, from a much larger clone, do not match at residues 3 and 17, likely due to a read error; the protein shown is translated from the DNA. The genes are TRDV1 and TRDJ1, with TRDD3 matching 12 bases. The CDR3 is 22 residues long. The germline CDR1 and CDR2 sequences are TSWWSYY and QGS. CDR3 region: CAFGDFPSVRGILGDTLDKLIF. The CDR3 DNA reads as TGTGCTTTTGGAGATTTCCCTTCTGTGAGGGGGATACTGGGGGATACACTCGATAAACTCATCTTT.

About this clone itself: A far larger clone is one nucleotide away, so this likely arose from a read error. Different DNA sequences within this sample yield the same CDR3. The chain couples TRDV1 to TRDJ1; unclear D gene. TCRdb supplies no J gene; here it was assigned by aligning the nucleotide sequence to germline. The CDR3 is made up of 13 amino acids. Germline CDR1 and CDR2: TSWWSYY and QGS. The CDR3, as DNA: TGTGCCCTTAGATTCCCATACACCGATAAACTCATCTTT. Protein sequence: CALRFPYTDKLIF.

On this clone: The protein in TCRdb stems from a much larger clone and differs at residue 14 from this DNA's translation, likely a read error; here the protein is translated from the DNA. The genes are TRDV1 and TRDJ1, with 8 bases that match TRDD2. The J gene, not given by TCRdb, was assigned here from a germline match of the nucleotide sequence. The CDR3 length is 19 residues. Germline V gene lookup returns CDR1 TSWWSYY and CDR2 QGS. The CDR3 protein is CALGEPSSFLKGGDDTLIF. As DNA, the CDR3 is TGTGCTCTTGGGGAACCCTCATCCTTCCTAAAGGGGGGAGACGATACACTCATCTTT.

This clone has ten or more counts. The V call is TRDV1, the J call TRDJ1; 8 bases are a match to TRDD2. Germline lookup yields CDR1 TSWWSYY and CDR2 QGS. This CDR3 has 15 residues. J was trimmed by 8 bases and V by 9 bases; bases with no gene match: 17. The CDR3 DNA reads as TGTGCTCTCCCCTTCCTAGAGGACTGGGCCATCAAACTCATCTTT. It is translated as CALPFLEDWAIKLIF.

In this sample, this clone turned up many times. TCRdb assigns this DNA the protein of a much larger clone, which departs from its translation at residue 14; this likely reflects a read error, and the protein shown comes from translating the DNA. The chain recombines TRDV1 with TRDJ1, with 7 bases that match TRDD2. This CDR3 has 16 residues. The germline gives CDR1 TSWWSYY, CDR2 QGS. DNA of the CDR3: TGTGCTCTTGGGGAAACATCTTCCTATAGCACCGATAAACCCATCTTT. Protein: CALGETSSYSTDKPIF.

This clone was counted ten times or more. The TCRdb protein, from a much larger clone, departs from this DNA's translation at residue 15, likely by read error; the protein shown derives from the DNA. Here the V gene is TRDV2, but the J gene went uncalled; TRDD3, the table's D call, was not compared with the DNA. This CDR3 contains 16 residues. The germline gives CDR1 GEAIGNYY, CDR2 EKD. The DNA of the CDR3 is TGTGCCTGTGACGTTCTGGGGGATTTTGGGACCGATAAACTCACCTTT. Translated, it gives CACDVLGDFGTDKLTF.

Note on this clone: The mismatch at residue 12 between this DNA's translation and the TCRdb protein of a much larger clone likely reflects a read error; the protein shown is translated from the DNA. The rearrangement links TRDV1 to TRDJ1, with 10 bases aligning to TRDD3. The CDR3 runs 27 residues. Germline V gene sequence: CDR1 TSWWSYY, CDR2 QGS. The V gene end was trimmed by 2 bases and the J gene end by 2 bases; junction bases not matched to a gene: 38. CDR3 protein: CALGESEDPTPFSGDTRIGWDTDKLIF. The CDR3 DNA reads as TGTGCTCTTGGGGAAAGTGAGGATCCTACGCCCTTTTCGGGGGATACGCGTATAGGATGGGATACCGATAAACTCATCTTT.

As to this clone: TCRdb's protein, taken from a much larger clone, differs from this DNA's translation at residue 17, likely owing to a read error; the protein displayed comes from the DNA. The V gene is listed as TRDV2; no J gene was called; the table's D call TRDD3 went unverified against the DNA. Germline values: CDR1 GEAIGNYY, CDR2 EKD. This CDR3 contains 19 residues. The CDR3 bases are TGTGCCTGTGACACCGTACTGGGGGATGCCTCCTGGGACACCCGACAGACGTTTTTC. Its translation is CACDTVLGDASWDTRQTFF.

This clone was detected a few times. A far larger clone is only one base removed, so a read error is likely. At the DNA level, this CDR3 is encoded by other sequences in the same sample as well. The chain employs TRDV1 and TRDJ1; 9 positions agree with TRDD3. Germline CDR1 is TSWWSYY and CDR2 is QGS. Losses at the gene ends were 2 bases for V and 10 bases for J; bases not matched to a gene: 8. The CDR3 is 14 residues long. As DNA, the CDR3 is TGTGCTCTTGGGGAATACTACTCTGGGGGATCACTCATCTTT. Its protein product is CALGEYYSGGSLIF.

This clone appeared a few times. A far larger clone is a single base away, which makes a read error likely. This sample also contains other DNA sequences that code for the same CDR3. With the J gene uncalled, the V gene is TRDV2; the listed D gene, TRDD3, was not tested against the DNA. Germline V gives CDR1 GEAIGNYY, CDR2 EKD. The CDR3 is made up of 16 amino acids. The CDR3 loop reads CACDTPWDSPPKKLIF. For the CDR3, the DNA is TGTGCCTGTGACACCCCTTGGGATAGCCCCCCAAAGAAGCTCATCTTT.

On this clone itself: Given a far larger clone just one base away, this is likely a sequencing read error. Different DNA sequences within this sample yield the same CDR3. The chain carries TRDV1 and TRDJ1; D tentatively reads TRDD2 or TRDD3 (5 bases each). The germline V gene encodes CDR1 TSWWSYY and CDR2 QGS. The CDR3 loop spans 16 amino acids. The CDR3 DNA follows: TGTGCTCTTGGGGAAATCTTCCATCCTGGGACCGATAAACTCATCTTC. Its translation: CALGEIFHPGTDKLIF.